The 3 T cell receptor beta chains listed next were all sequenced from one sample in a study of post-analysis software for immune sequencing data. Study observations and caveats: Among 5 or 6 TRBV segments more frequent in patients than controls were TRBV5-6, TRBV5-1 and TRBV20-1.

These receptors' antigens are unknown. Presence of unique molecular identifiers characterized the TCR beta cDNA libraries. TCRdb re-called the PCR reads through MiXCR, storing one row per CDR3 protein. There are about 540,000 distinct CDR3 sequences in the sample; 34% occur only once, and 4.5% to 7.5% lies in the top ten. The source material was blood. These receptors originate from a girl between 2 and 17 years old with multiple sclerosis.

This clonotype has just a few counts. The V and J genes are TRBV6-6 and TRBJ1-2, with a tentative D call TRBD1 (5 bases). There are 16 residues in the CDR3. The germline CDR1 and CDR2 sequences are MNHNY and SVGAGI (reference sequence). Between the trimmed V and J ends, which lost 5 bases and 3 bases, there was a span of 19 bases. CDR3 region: CASSRARAGTDYGYTF. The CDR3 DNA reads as TGTGCCAGCAGTCGGGCGAGGGCGGGGACGGACTATGGCTACACCTTC.

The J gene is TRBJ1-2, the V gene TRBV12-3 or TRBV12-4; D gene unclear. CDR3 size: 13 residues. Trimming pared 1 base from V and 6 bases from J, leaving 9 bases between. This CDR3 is CASSLELGDGYTF. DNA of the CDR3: TGTGCCAGCAGTTTAGAGTTGGGAGATGGCTACACCTTC.

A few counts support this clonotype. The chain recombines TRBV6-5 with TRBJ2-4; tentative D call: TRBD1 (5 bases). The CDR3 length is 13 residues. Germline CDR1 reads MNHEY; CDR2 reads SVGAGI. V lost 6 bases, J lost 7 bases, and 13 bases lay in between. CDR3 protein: CASSSVGANIQYF. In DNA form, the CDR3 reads TGTGCCAGCAGCTCGGTTGGGGCCAACATTCAGTACTTC.